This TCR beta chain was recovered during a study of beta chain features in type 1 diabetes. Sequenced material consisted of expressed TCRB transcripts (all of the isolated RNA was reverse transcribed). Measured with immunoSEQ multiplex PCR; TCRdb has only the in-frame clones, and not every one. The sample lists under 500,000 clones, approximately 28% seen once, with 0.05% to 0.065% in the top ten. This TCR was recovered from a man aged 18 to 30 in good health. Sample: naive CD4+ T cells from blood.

In DNA, the CDR3 is TGTGCCAGCAGCTTAGCTGGCGGGAGGTTATCCTACGAGCAGTACTTC. It translates to CASSLAGGRLSYEQYF. The chain has TRBV7-9 and TRBJ2-7; 8 bases align to TRBD2. The CDR3 extends over 16 amino acids. CDR1 SEHNR and CDR2 FQNEAQ come from the germline V gene (reference sequence). The V and J ends lost 0 bases and 1 base, in that order; junction bases with no gene match: 5.